This T cell receptor beta chain was found in a study of blood T cell repertoires in COVID-19 (dated by TCRdb to 2018 to 2021). In terms of the full investigation: Collaborator samples came from the United States, Italy and Spain and covered acute and convalescent phases of COVID-19. The repertoires were made available in a free public database intended to serve as a resource for research on the immune response to SARS-CoV-2. The samples were drawn from the first 160 participants of the ongoing ImmuneRACE study and from some 1,300 subjects provided by 6 global collaborators. Sample metadata almost always included a de-identified subject ID, COVID-19 status, age in years and sex. The prospective study material was composed of cDNA or gDNA derived from T cells, B-cell-depleted T cells, or PBMCs. Deeply sampled blood TCRbeta repertoires from subjects exposed to, actively infected with, or recovered from COVID-19 were included in the dataset. Where available, HLA class I and class II types were taken from metadata supplied by the sample provider and were not determined by assay-based typing.

TCRbeta CDR3 regions were amplified from genomic DNA using the immunoSEQ Assay, a bias-controlled multiplex PCR. The source study handled its data this way. Within the assay, amplification of reference gene primers was used to estimate how many nucleated cells each sample contained. Sequence reads were collapsed and filtered to measure the absolute abundance of every unique TCRbeta CDR3 rearrangement. For each sample, productive Simpson clonality was calculated as the square root of Simpson's diversity index across productive rearrangements. Drawn from immuneACCESS, this table holds only the in-frame rearrangements with V and J called that TCRdb kept. Clones are partly lost; checked studies trace under half to an unresolved V gene and leave the rest unexplained. Clone size and the V and J calls come from that table; the DNA yielded D and trimming. The sample profile shows under 200,000 clones; 82% of them were found once. In total, the top ten clones hold 6.5% to 9.5% of the sample.

One collaborating source in Seattle enrolled patients while the patients were actively infected and followed the patients over time throughout the course of disease. The collaborating institutions used their own protocols to collect whole blood in K2EDTA tubes. For TCRbeta analysis, collaborators shipped samples as frozen whole blood, isolated PBMCs, or DNA extracted from either of those sample types. Taken from cysteine to phenylalanine, the CDR3 has 14 residues. Of the read, only the CDR3 DNA is kept; its 42 bases are in frame from base 1. For CDR1 and CDR2, the germline V gene lists SGHTA and FQGTGA. The V and J ends are trimmed by 5 bases and 0 bases, leaving 10 bases between them. What the work shows at the level of the full study, not this receptor alone: Clinical and demographic metadata were provided uncurated, with the amount varying by source and participant.

Comments on this clone: Its antigen target is currently unknown. No qualities accompany the bases; no much larger clone lies one base away.

Sequencing was done on a sample of peripheral blood. The receptor was derived from a woman aged 55-70 years with COVID-19, enrolled during active disease. The V gene is TRBV7-3 and the J gene is TRBJ1-2; the D gene remains uncertain. The DNA sequence follows: TGTGCCAGCAGCCCAGGAGGCCCTAACTATGGCTACACCTTC. Translated, this gives CASSPGGPNYGYTF.